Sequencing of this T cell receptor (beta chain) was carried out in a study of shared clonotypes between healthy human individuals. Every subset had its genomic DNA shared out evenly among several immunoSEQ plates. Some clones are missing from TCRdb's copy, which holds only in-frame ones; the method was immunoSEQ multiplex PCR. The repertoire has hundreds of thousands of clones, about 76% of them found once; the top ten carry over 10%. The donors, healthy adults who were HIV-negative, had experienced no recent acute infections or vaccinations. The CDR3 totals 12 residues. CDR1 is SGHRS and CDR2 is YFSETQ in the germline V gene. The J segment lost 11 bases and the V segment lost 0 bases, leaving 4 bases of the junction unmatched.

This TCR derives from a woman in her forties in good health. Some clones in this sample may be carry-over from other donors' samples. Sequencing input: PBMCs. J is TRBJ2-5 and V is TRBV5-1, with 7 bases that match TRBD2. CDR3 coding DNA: TGCGCCAGCAGCTTGGGTCTAGCGGAGCAGTACTTC. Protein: CASSLGLAEQYF. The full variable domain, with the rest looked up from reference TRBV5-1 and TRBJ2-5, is KAGVTQTPRYLIKTRGQQVTLSCSPISGHRSVSWYQQTPGQGLQFLFEYFSETQRNKGNFPGRFSGRQFSNSRSEMNVSTLELGDSALYLCASSLGLAEQYFGPGTRLLVL.